This T cell receptor (beta chain) stems from a study of T cell responses to AZD1222 COVID-19 vaccine. Study-level findings and limits: Donors were mostly white British, more females; clonal diversity possibly underestimated.

This clone was counted a few times. Its specificity is not known. The CDR3 runs to 15 residues. Germline CDR1 MNHEY, CDR2 SVGEGT. The V gene lost 2 bases and the J gene lost 7 bases, with 15 bases spanning the gap. The assay was immunoSEQ multiplex PCR, and TCRdb's table has in-frame clones only and misses some. The sample yields tens of thousands of clones, roughly 87% seen once. The TCR sequence derives from an adult who received the AZD1222 COVID-19 vaccine. Material: peripheral blood, obtained 28 days after the second AZD1222 dose. The genes are TRBV6-2 or TRBV6-3 and TRBJ2-1; D unclear. CDR3 sequence (DNA): TGTGCCAGCAGTTACCACTACTCCAGTACGAATGAGCAGTTCTTC. Protein sequence: CASSYHYSSTNEQFF.